This T cell receptor (beta chain) was sequenced in a study of shared clonotypes between healthy human individuals. Study-wide background: The plates for each donor numbered three CD4 naive, three CD4 memory, two CD8 naive and one CD8 memory.

Naivety among CD8 cells was defined by CD45RO negativity and positive CCR7 selection, thereby excluding terminally differentiated effector memory CD45RA+ cells. Original processing notes: Sequence data from immunoSEQ were junction-only and lacked quality scores; consequently, filtering differed. Sequenced by immunoSEQ multiplex PCR; TCRdb stores in-frame clones only, minus some. Clonal size and the V and J genes are those of that table, whereas D and trimming came from the DNA. Seen here are roughly 2.1 million clones, 90% to 95% observed once, and the top ten hold under 2%. A note on this clone: Other DNA sequences of this sample code for an identical CDR3.

Trimming cost V 0 bases and J 6 bases, with 5 bases left between them. The CDR3 sequence is 13 residues long. Germline V CDR1 and CDR2: MNHEY, SMNVEV (reference sequence). Source material: naive CD8+ T cells from PBMCs. The receptor was isolated from a man younger than 35 in good health. Some clones in this sample may be carry-over from other donors' samples. This chain connects TRBV27 to TRBJ2-2; no firm D call. The CDR3 region is CASSLSGPGELFF. In DNA, the CDR3 is TGTGCCAGCAGTTTATCGGGTCCCGGGGAGCTGTTTTTT.